The next 14 T cell receptor beta chains were all read from a single sample in a study of shared clonotypes between healthy human individuals. TCRdb keeps only in-frame clones here, not all; method: immunoSEQ multiplex PCR. The sample shows millions of clones, more than 80% of them seen only once. What was sequenced was naive CD4+ T cells sorted from blood. Regarding subset: CD45RA+ positively selected. Source of these receptors: a man in his late teens or twenties in good health.

This clone was observed a few times. The rearrangement links TRBV29-1 to TRBJ1-1, with D maybe TRBD1 (5 bases). The CDR3 consists of 12 residues. V was cut by 7 bases and J by 11 bases, with 20 bases left in between. CDR1 and CDR2 from the germline V gene are SQVTM and ANQGSEA. CDR3 nucleotides: TGCAGCGCCAACGGGGGAGGGATCATCGCTTTCTTT. Translation gives CSANGGGIIAFF.

The chain combines TRBV14 with TRBJ1-2, with D perhaps matching TRBD1 (6 bases). Trimming removed 0 bases at V and 4 bases at J, with 18 bases between. The CDR3 consists of 17 residues. In germline, CDR1 is SGHDN, CDR2 FVKESK. The CDR3 is CASSQDPSLGTIYGYTF. CDR3 bases: TGTGCCAGCAGCCAAGATCCTTCGCTCGGGACAATCTATGGCTACACCTTC. The complete variable domain, with remaining parts taken from reference TRBV14 and TRBJ1-2, reads EAGVTQFPSHSVIEKGQTVTLRCDPISGHDNLYWYRRVMGKEIKFLLHFVKESKQDESGMPNNRFLAERTGGTYSTLKVQPAELEDSGVYFCASSQDPSLGTIYGYTFGSGTRLTVV.

The chain couples TRBV13 to TRBJ1-1, with D unclear. The CDR3 sequence is 13 residues long. Trimming removed 3 bases at V and 4 bases at J, with 9 bases between. The V gene's germline CDR1 is PRHDT and CDR2 FYEKMQ (reference sequence). The CDR3 DNA sequence: TGTGCCAGCAGCTTTTATGAGGGCACTGAAGCTTTCTTT. Residues: CASSFYEGTEAFF.

CDR3 nucleotides: TGTGCCAGCAGTGGCCCCGGGACAGGGACCAAGGGTGAGCAGTTCTTC. It translates to CASSGPGTGTKGEQFF. The chain links TRBV6-1 to TRBJ2-1; 9 nucleotides line up with TRBD1. CDR3 size: 16 residues. The germline V gene encodes CDR1 MNHNS and CDR2 SASEGT. V gave up 4 bases and J gave up 9 bases; unmatched junction bases: 13.

J is TRBJ1-1 and V is TRBV6-5, with 9 bases identical to TRBD1. J was trimmed by 0 bases and V by 8 bases; bases with no gene match: 4. The CDR3 is 14 residues long. Germline-derived CDR1 and CDR2 are MNHEY and SVGAGI. The CDR3 is CASGDRVMNTEAFF. Written as DNA, the CDR3 is TGTGCCAGCGGGGACAGGGTAATGAACACTGAAGCTTTCTTT.

This clone was found once. The rearrangement uses TRBV5-1 and TRBJ1-2; D perhaps matches TRBD1 (6 bases). The germline V gene has CDR1 SGHRS and CDR2 YFSETQ. With 4 bases removed from V and 4 bases from J, the gap between germline ends came to 17 bases. This CDR3 region has 15 residues. The CDR3 bases are TGCGCCAGCAGCCCGGAGGGGGATATAGGCTATGGCTACACCTTC. Translating it yields CASSPEGDIGYGYTF.

The chain joins TRBV19 to TRBJ1-5; 7 bases match TRBD1. V lost 5 bases and J lost 6; bases outside the gene matches: 7. Per the germline V gene, CDR1 is LNHDA and CDR2 is SQIVND (reference sequence). The CDR3 totals 14 residues. CDR3 nucleotide sequence: TGTGCCAGTAGTCGACAGGGATTCAGTCAGCCCCAGCATTTT. This gives the protein CASSRQGFSQPQHF. Drawing the rest from reference TRBV19 and TRBJ1-5, the complete variable domain is DGGITQSPKYLFRKEGQNVTLSCEQNLNHDAMYWYRQDPGQGLRLIYYSQIVNDFQKGDIAEGYSVSREKKESFPLTVTSAQKNPTAFYLCASSRQGFSQPQHFGDGTRLSIL.

The genes are TRBV5-4 and TRBJ2-3; 11 nucleotides align to TRBD2. The CDR3 is made up of 16 amino acids. Looked up from germline, CDR1 is SGHNT and CDR2 is YYREEE (reference sequence). Losses at the gene ends were 3 bases for V and 2 bases for J; bases not matched to a gene: 5. In nucleotides, the CDR3 is TGTGCCAGCAGCTCCCGGACTAGCGGGTACACAGATACGCAGTATTTT. Translated, it gives CASSSRTSGYTDTQYF.

J is TRBJ2-6 and V is TRBV2, with D maybe TRBD1 (6 bases). V lost 6 bases and J lost 3, with 9 bases in between. This CDR3 is built from 14 residues. CDR1 is SNHLY, CDR2 FYNNEI, per germline. The CDR3 bases are TGTGCCAGCAGGAAAGGGGGTGGGGCCAACGTCCTGACTTTC. Encoded protein: CASRKGGGANVLTF.

The chain is built from TRBV5-1 and TRBJ2-1; D is undetermined. Trimming shortened V by 0 bases and J by 6 bases, and 7 bases separated the two germline ends. The CDR3 covers 13 residues. The V gene's germline CDR1 is SGHRS and CDR2 YFSETQ. This CDR3 is CASSLDQANEQFF. CDR3 DNA: TGCGCCAGCAGCTTGGATCAGGCCAATGAGCAGTTCTTC.

The chain is built from TRBV18 and TRBJ2-1; 12 bases fit TRBD2. This CDR3 is built from 15 residues. Germline lookup yields CDR1 KGHSH and CDR2 LQKENI. Germline trimming cut 4 bases from V and 7 bases from J; bases unmatched to any gene: 5. CDR3 coding DNA: TGTGCCAGCTCACGGACTAGCGGGGAGGGGAATGAGCAGTTCTTC. Its protein product is CASSRTSGEGNEQFF.

This clone has just one count. The chain joins TRBV15 to TRBJ1-1; no reliable D call. Trimming stripped 1 base from V and 9 bases from J, with 9 bases between. This CDR3 contains 12 residues. Germline lookup yields CDR1 LNHNV and CDR2 YYDKDF (reference sequence). For the CDR3, the DNA is TGTGCCACCAGCAGAGCCCTGGGGAAAGCTTTCTTT. Amino acid sequence: CATSRALGKAFF.

This chain links TRBV19 with TRBJ2-4; 8 nucleotides align to TRBD1. The CDR3 is made up of 18 amino acids. V trimming: 6 bases; J trimming: 1 base; junction bases outside the gene matches: 14. The germline V gene encodes CDR1 LNHDA and CDR2 SQIVND (reference sequence). This chain's CDR3 is CASSDIPGQAVAKNIQYF. The CDR3 region has the DNA TGTGCCAGTAGCGACATTCCGGGACAGGCGGTGGCCAAAAACATTCAGTACTTC. Full variable domain (outside the CDR3, taken from reference TRBV19 and TRBJ2-4): DGGITQSPKYLFRKEGQNVTLSCEQNLNHDAMYWYRQDPGQGLRLIYYSQIVNDFQKGDIAEGYSVSREKKESFPLTVTSAQKNPTAFYLCASSDIPGQAVAKNIQYFGAGTRLSVL.

The sample holds one count of this clone. J is TRBJ2-2 and V is TRBV2; D possibly corresponds to TRBD2 (6 bases). The germline V gene encodes CDR1 SNHLY and CDR2 FYNNEI. The CDR3 length is 16 residues. Trimming took 5 bases from V and 0 from J, leaving 13 bases between them. CDR3 sequence reads: CASSLEGLANTGELFF. CDR3 in DNA: TGTGCCAGCAGTCTTGAGGGACTCGCGAACACCGGGGAGCTGTTTTTT.